This T cell receptor beta chain was observed in a study of T cell responses to AZD1222 COVID-19 vaccine. Study-level findings and limits: Clonal diversity was possibly underestimated, and white British individuals and females predominated among donors. The number of AZD1222 recipients seropositive at baseline was only five to seven.

Points on this clone: As yet, its antigen is unknown.

Profiled with immunoSEQ multiplex PCR; TCRdb holds only in-frame clones, not every one. This sample has 54,000 or so clones, with 70% to 90% found just once. Germline V gene data show CDR1 as SGHVS and CDR2 as FQNEAQ. The ends were cut back, 5 bases at V and 0 bases at J, with 8 bases in the middle. The CDR3 runs 13 residues. The sample was peripheral blood, taken on day 0 of AZD1222 vaccination. This chain connects TRBV7-8 to TRBJ2-7; D remains ambiguous. The clonotype was recovered from an adult in good health. The CDR3 sequence is CASSRTGSYEQYF. DNA for the CDR3: TGTGCCAGCAGCAGGACCGGCTCCTACGAGCAGTACTTC.